The 15 T cell receptor beta chains given below trace back to one sample, sequenced in a study of cytomegalovirus exposure and HLA in healthy donors. The PCR made use of 60 Vbeta and 13 Jbeta primers. Libraries were prepared by immunoSEQ multiplex PCR; TCRdb keeps only in-frame clonotypes and omits some of them. The sample has 130,000 to 150,000 clones, almost 85% seen once. The sample taken for sequencing was PBMCs. Receptors originate from a woman between 55 and 75 years old in good health and CMV-seropositive.

This clone was observed a handful of times. The J gene is TRBJ2-1, the V gene TRBV5-6; perhaps TRBD1 as D (6 bases). The CDR3 runs to 12 residues. V was clipped by 0 bases and J by 9 bases, with 7 bases between them. Germline loops: CDR1 SGHDT, CDR2 YYEEEE. In DNA form, the CDR3 reads TGTGCCAGCAGCTTGGAAGGGGGTGAGCAGTTCTTC. The encoded protein is CASSLEGGEQFF.

The V and J genes are TRBV7-9 and TRBJ2-5; 7 positions agree with TRBD2. The V and J ends lost 1 base and 4 bases, in that order; junction bases with no gene match: 3. The CDR3 contains 14 residues. The germline V gene has CDR1 SEHNR and CDR2 FQNEAQ (reference sequence). The CDR3 sequence: CASSLGTSLETQYF. CDR3 sequence (DNA): TGTGCCAGCAGCTTAGGGACTAGTTTAGAGACCCAGTACTTC.

The V call is TRBV11-1, the J call TRBJ2-4; 8 bases map to TRBD2. The germline gives CDR1 SGHAT, CDR2 FQDESV (reference sequence). The CDR3 has 15 residues. With 4 bases clipped from V and 3 bases from J, the junction kept 5 bases outside the gene matches. Here the CDR3 DNA reads TGTGCCAGCAGCTCCGGACTAGCTGGCAAAAACATTCAGTACTTC. It yields the protein CASSSGLAGKNIQYF. Based on the CDR3 plus reference TRBV11-1 and TRBJ2-4, the full variable domain is EAEVAQSPRYKITEKSQAVAFWCDPISGHATLYWYRQILGQGPELLVQFQDESVVDDSQLPKDRFSAERLKGVDSTLKIQPAELGDSAMYLCASSSGLAGKNIQYFGAGTRLSVL.

This chain connects TRBV28 to TRBJ2-7; 10 nucleotides align to TRBD2. This CDR3 is 15 amino acids long. The trim removed 4 bases at V and 2 bases at J, leaving 5 bases unmatched. Germline V gives CDR1 MDHEN, CDR2 SYDVKM. CDR3 amino acids: CASSSGTSVAYEQYF. The CDR3 bases are TGTGCCAGCAGTTCCGGGACTAGCGTTGCCTACGAGCAGTACTTC. Together with reference TRBV28 and TRBJ2-7, the CDR3 gives the full variable domain: DVKVTQSSRYLVKRTGEKVFLECVQDMDHENMFWYRQDPGLGLRLIYFSYDVKMKEKGDIPEGYSVSREKKERFSLILESASTNQTSMYLCASSSGTSVAYEQYFGPGTRLTVT.

J is TRBJ2-1 and V is TRBV14; D is ambiguous. CDR3 length equals 13 residues. Between the trimmed V and J ends, which lost 0 bases and 3 bases, there was a span of 3 bases. Germline V lookup: CDR1 SGHDN, CDR2 FVKESK. CDR3 amino acids: CASSQDFYNEQFF. The CDR3 DNA follows: TGTGCCAGCAGCCAAGACTTCTACAATGAGCAGTTCTTC.

Comment on this clone: The same CDR3 arises from other DNA sequences in this sample as well. The chain has TRBV15 and TRBJ2-5, with D tentatively TRBD1 (6 bases). Trimming took 0 bases from V and 3 from J, leaving 8 bases between them. CDR3 length: 14 residues. Germline CDR1 is LNHNV and CDR2 is YYDKDF (reference sequence). The CDR3 reads CATSRDRTEETQYF. The CDR3 coding sequence is TGTGCCACCAGCAGAGATAGGACAGAAGAGACCCAGTACTTC.

The chain recombines TRBV7-6 with TRBJ2-3; tentative D call: TRBD2 (5 bases). CDR1 is SGHVS, CDR2 FNYEAQ, per germline. CDR3 size: 14 residues. With 5 bases removed from V and 2 bases from J, the gap between germline ends came to 11 bases. The CDR3: CASSEGLHTDTQYF. The CDR3 nucleotides read TGTGCCAGCAGCGAGGGTCTTCACACAGATACGCAGTATTTT.

This clone appeared once. The gene calls are TRBV11-3 and TRBJ1-3; D remains unclear. Germline V gene data show CDR1 as SGHNT and CDR2 as YENEEA. Trimming shortened V by 4 bases and J by 0 bases, and 13 bases separated the two germline ends. CDR3 length equals 16 residues. This chain's CDR3 is CASSSWAVLSGNTIYF. The CDR3 DNA reads as TGTGCCAGCAGCTCCTGGGCAGTCCTCTCTGGAAACACCATATATTTT.

This chain uses TRBV5-1 with TRBJ2-7; D is undetermined. The germline V gene has CDR1 SGHRS and CDR2 YFSETQ. The V gene lost 0 bases and the J gene lost 1 base, with 8 bases spanning the gap. The CDR3 runs to 14 residues. CDR3 DNA sequence: TGCGCCAGCAGCTTGGATCCCGGGTCCTACGAGCAGTACTTC. This encodes CASSLDPGSYEQYF. Together with reference TRBV5-1 and TRBJ2-7, the CDR3 gives the full variable domain: KAGVTQTPRYLIKTRGQQVTLSCSPISGHRSVSWYQQTPGQGLQFLFEYFSETQRNKGNFPGRFSGRQFSNSRSEMNVSTLELGDSALYLCASSLDPGSYEQYFGPGTRLTVT.

This clone was picked up a small number of times. This chain connects TRBV5-5 to TRBJ1-5; 7 nucleotides agree with TRBD1. Trimming took 3 bases from V and 4 from J; bases not matched to a gene: 10. CDR1 and CDR2 from the germline V gene are SGHKS and YYEKEE (reference sequence). The CDR3 consists of 16 residues. The CDR3 here is CASSWEYNRGNQPQHF. CDR3 nucleotides: TGTGCCAGCAGCTGGGAATACAACAGGGGAAATCAGCCCCAGCATTTT.

This clone was seen ten or more times. The V gene is TRBV4-1, the J gene TRBJ2-7; 8 nucleotides align to TRBD2. Germline V gene lookup returns CDR1 MGHRA and CDR2 YSYEKL. The V and J ends lost 3 bases and 6 bases, in that order; junction bases with no gene match: 10. The length of the CDR3 is 15 residues. CDR3 amino acids: CASSQDGTRGSEQYF. In nucleotides, the CDR3 is TGCGCCAGCAGCCAGGATGGGACTAGGGGATCCGAGCAGTACTTC.

The chain joins TRBV6-5 to TRBJ2-7; 12 bases map to TRBD2. Trimming at V came to 5 bases and at J to 0 bases, leaving 2 bases not matched to a gene. Looked up from germline, CDR1 is MNHEY and CDR2 is SVGAGI. The CDR3 contains 15 residues. The CDR3 is CASSLAGGTSYEQYF. CDR3 bases: TGTGCCAGCAGTCTAGCGGGAGGGACCTCCTACGAGCAGTACTTC.

This chain uses TRBV13 with TRBJ2-7; possibly TRBD2 for D (6 bases). Between the trimmed V and J ends, which lost 3 bases and 1 base, there was a span of 16 bases. This CDR3 region has 16 residues. Germline V CDR1 and CDR2: PRHDT, FYEKMQ (reference sequence). The CDR3 here is CASSFSGGELSYEQYF. DNA of the CDR3: TGTGCCAGCAGCTTCTCCGGCGGGGAACTATCCTACGAGCAGTACTTC.

The chain carries TRBV2 and TRBJ1-2, with 8 bases that match TRBD1. The V segment lost 9 bases and the J segment 8 bases; nucleotides outside the gene matches: 5. The germline V gene encodes CDR1 SNHLY and CDR2 FYNNEI. This CDR3 contains 11 residues. As DNA, the CDR3 is TGTGCCAGGAGGACAGGGATGGGCTACACCTTC. As protein: CARRTGMGYTF.

The CDR3 nucleotides are TGTGCCAGCAGTGACGGACAGCATGCGGACTATGGCTACACCTTC. Translating gives CASSDGQHADYGYTF. The V and J genes are TRBV25-1 and TRBJ1-2; the D gene is possibly TRBD1 (6 bases). Trimming left V 3 bases short and J 3 bases short, with 14 bases between. The CDR3 contains 15 residues. Germline V gives CDR1 MGHDK, CDR2 SYGVNS.